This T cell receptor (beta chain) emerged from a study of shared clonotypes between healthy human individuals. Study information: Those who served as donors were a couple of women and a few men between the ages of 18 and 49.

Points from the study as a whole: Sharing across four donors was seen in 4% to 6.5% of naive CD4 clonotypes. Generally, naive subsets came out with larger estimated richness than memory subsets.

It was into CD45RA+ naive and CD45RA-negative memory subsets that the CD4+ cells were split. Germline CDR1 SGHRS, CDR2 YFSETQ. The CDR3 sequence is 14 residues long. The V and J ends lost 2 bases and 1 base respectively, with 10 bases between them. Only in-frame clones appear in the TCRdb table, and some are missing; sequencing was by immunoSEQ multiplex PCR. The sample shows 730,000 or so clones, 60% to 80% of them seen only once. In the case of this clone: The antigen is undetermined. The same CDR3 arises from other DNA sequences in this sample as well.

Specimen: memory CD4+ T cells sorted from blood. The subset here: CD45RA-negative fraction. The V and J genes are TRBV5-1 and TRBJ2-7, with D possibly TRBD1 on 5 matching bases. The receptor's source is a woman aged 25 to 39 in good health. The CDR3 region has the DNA TGCGCCAGCAGCTTATACACAGGATCCTACGAGCAGTACTTC. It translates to CASSLYTGSYEQYF. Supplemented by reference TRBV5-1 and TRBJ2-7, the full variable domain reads KAGVTQTPRYLIKTRGQQVTLSCSPISGHRSVSWYQQTPGQGLQFLFEYFSETQRNKGNFPGRFSGRQFSNSRSEMNVSTLELGDSALYLCASSLYTGSYEQYFGPGTRLTVT.